This TCR beta chain stems from a study of monozygotic twins with inflammatory bowel disease. TCRdb derives one entry per CDR3 protein from the 5' RACE reads, leaving out DNA. The repertoire shows about 380,000 distinct CDR3 sequences; the top ten hold 2.5% to 3%. Germline loops: CDR1 MNHEY, CDR2 SMNVEV (reference sequence). The CDR3 spans 17 residues. Sequencing used blood. This sequence was found in a human donor with ulcerative colitis or Crohn's disease, or a healthy co-twin of an affected twin (not recorded which). The chain uses TRBV27 and TRBJ1-1. The CDR3: CASSLSMGDSPRTEAFF.